This T cell receptor beta chain was identified during a study of cytomegalovirus exposure and HLA in healthy donors. On the study more broadly: There were 90 million to 130 million unique TCR beta sequences, drawn from 180 million or so T cells, in an earlier analysis.

General study findings and limits: Among TCR sequences, most were rare, though some public TCRs appeared in many donors.

The PCR made use of 60 Vbeta and 13 Jbeta primers. Some clones are missing from TCRdb's copy, which holds only in-frame ones; the method was immunoSEQ multiplex PCR. The sample records around 200,000 clones, approximately 79% being singletons. CDR1 and CDR2 from the germline V gene are SNHLY and FYNNEI. There are 13 residues in the CDR3. The V end was cut by 4 bases, the J end by 6 bases, with 10 bases between. Remarks on this clone: Antigen specificity is unknown.

This receptor was obtained from a woman under 30 in good health and CMV-seronegative. The specimen was PBMCs. This chain joins TRBV2 and TRBJ2-1; D gene ambiguous. CDR3 in amino acids: CASSVREFNEQFF. The CDR3 nucleotides read TGTGCCAGCAGTGTAAGAGAATTCAATGAGCAGTTCTTC.